This T cell receptor (beta chain) originates from a study of CD8+ T cells in alopecia areata. The CDR3 sequence is 17 residues long. Per germline, CDR1 GTSNPN and CDR2 SVGIG (reference sequence). V was pared by 0 bases and J by 0 bases, with 12 bases between. With regard to this clone: Its antigen is undetermined.

The treatment here: oral pan-JAK inhibitor, 5-10 mg twice daily. Extraction and reverse transcription of RNA yielded cDNA as the sequencing template. Measured with immunoSEQ multiplex PCR; TCRdb has only the in-frame clones, and not every one. The sample lists over 150,000 clones; approximately 60% were seen once. Whole-study findings and limits: Compared with mice, patients displayed less clear TCR sharing, possibly for HLA-related reasons.

Sequenced here: CD4+ T cells sorted from blood, sampled at week 24, from a patient treated with tofacitinib. The sequence came from a human donor with alopecia areata. The chain joins TRBV30 to TRBJ2-6, with D possibly matching TRBD2 (5 bases). The CDR3, as DNA: TGTGCCTGGAGTGTACGAGGTCGGGACTCTGGGGCCAACGTCCTGACTTTC. This codes for CAWSVRGRDSGANVLTF.